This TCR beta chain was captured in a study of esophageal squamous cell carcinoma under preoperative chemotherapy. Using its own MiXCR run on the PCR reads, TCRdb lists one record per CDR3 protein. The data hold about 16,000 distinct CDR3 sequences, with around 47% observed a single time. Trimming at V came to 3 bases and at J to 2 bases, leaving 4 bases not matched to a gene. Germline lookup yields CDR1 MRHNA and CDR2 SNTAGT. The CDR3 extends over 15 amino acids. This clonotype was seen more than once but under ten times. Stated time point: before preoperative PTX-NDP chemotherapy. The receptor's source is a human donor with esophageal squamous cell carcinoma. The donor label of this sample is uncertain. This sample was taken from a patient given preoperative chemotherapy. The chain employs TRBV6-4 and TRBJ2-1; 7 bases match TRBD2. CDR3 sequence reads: CASSEEGGTYNEQFF. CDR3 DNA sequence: TGTGCCAGCAGTGAGGAGGGAGGGACCTACAATGAGCAGTTCTTC.